This is a list of T cell receptor beta chains from one sample in a study of graft-versus-host responses after intestinal transplantation. No cognate antigen is known for these TCRs. The table came from immunoSEQ multiplex PCR; TCRdb's copy has only in-frame clones and leaves some out. Counted here are 96,000 or so clones, around nine tenths occurring once; the ten biggest clones make up around 0.15%. Source: unstimulated CD4+ T cells sorted from spleen or lymph node cells, taken before intestinal transplant. All receptors come from a human donor who received an intestinal transplant. Both conserved end residues are part of each CDR3. D genes are given only for firm matches. Clone size appears in some rows only: once, few, many, or a class for an expanded clone.

TGTGCCAGCAGTGACCAGACAGTGACCTACGAGCAGTACTTC | CASSDQTVTYEQYF | TRBJ2-7 | TRBV6-1 | - | few
TGTGCCAGCAGCTTAGACTACGGGACAGGGATCTACGAGCAGTACTTC | CASSLDYGTGIYEQYF | TRBJ2-7 | TRBV11-2 | TRBD1 | -
TGTGCCAGCAGTTCGGACGGGAACAGTGAAAAACTGTTTTTT | CASSSDGNSEKLFF | TRBJ1-4 | TRBV7-3 | - | -
TGTGCCAGCAGTGAATCCCCGGGACTTAGCTACGAGCAGTACTTC | CASSESPGLSYEQYF | TRBJ2-7 | TRBV6-1 | - | once
TGTGCCTGGAGTGTACGGGGGAAGGGAAGTGGCTACACCTTC | CAWSVRGKGSGYTF | TRBJ1-2 | TRBV30 | - | -
TGTGCCCACAGTCAGGGGGTTAGCACTGAAGCTTTCTTT | CAHSQGVSTEAFF | TRBJ1-1 | TRBV6-1 | TRBD1 | -
TGTGCCGGCAGCGCTTCGAAAGCGGGAGCCTACGAGCAGTACTTC | CAGSASKAGAYEQYF | TRBJ2-7 | TRBV27 | TRBD2 | -
TGCGCCAGCAGCCAAGGGGGGAGGAAGACCCAGTACTTC | CASSQGGRKTQYF | TRBJ2-5 | TRBV4-3 | - | once
TGTGCCAGCAGCCAGGACCCGGGAGGTTGGGGGACCCAGTACTTC | CASSQDPGGWGTQYF | TRBJ2-5 | TRBV4-2 | TRBD2 | -
TGTGCCAGCAGCTTAGATCTGCGGGAGGGGTACGAGCAGTACTTC | CASSLDLREGYEQYF | TRBJ2-7 | TRBV11-3 | TRBD2 | -
TGTGCCAGCAGTGGGGCGGGAGTCAATGAGCAGTTCTTC | CASSGAGVNEQFF | TRBJ2-1 | TRBV27 | TRBD2 | -
TGTGCCAGCAGTGAAACGAGACTGCCCACCGGGGAGCTGTTTTTT | CASSETRLPTGELFF | TRBJ2-2 | TRBV6-4 | - | -
TGCGCCAGCAGCCGGGGTGGCGCAACTAATGAAAAACTGTTTTTT | CASSRGGATNEKLFF | TRBJ1-4 | TRBV5-1 | - | -
TGTGCCAGCAGTGGGCAGGGGGCGTCCGCCTACGAGCAGTACTTC | CASSGQGASAYEQYF | TRBJ2-7 | TRBV6-1 | TRBD1 | -
TGTGCCAGCTCACCGGGAGTAGCCACAGATACGCAGTATTTT | CASSPGVATDTQYF | TRBJ2-3 | TRBV18 | - | -
TGTGCCAGCAGCTTGGATGGGGGCGGAACTGAAGCTTTCTTT | CASSLDGGGTEAFF | TRBJ1-1 | TRBV5-6 | - | -
TGTGCCAGCAGTTACTCGAGAACCGGGGGAAAACTGTTTTTT | CASSYSRTGGKLFF | TRBJ1-4 | TRBV6-5 | - | -
TGTGCCAGCAGCTTAACAGGGTCTGGAAACACCATATATTTT | CASSLTGSGNTIYF | TRBJ1-3 | TRBV7-9 | - | -
TGTGCCTGGAGTGTACGACTAGCGGGCGGCAATGAGCAGTTCTTC | CAWSVRLAGGNEQFF | TRBJ2-1 | TRBV30 | TRBD2 | once
TGTGCCAGCAGCAAATTGTCACCCACGGGTAGTAGTCAGTACTTC | CASSKLSPTGSSQYF | TRBJ2-7 | TRBV21-1 | - | -
TGTGCCAGCAGCCCCGATGAGGGAGGAAACACCATATATTTT | CASSPDEGGNTIYF | TRBJ1-3 | TRBV7-9 | - | once
TGTGCCGGTCTGCGCGAGCAGTACTTC | CAGLREQYF | TRBJ2-7 | TRBV7-2 | - | -
TGCAGCGTTGCCGACAGGGGTTATGGCTACACCTTC | CSVADRGYGYTF | TRBJ1-2 | TRBV29-1 | TRBD1 | once
TGTGCCAGCAGTCTGACAGGGTCCTACGAGCAGTACTTC | CASSLTGSYEQYF | TRBJ2-7 | TRBV25-1 | TRBD1 | -
TGTGCCAGCTCACTTAGAACAGGGTCGGTTTTAGGCGACGAGCAGTACTTC | CASSLRTGSVLGDEQYF | TRBJ2-7 | TRBV18 | - | -
TGTGCCAGCAGCTTAACCAGGGGGGCCTATGGCTACACCTTC | CASSLTRGAYGYTF | TRBJ1-2 | TRBV7-8 | TRBD1 | -
TGCGCCAGCACAAACGTGGGCAGGGAAGCTTTCTTT | CASTNVGREAFF | TRBJ1-1 | TRBV4-3 | - | -
TGTGCCAGCAGTTCCTTTTTTCAACTAGCGGGAGGCCAAGCATCTGGGGCCAACGTCCTGACTTTC | CASSSFFQLAGGQASGANVLTF | TRBJ2-6 | TRBV27 | TRBD2 | -
TGCGCCAGCAGCTTAGTTGAGACCGGGGAGCTGTTTTTT | CASSLVETGELFF | TRBJ2-2 | TRBV5-1 | - | -
TGTGCCAGCTCACCCATTGACAGGGATGGCTACACCTTC | CASSPIDRDGYTF | TRBJ1-2 | TRBV18 | TRBD1 | once
TGTGCCAGCAGCTTAGCGCTAGCGGTATACAATGAGCAGTTCTTC | CASSLALAVYNEQFF | TRBJ2-1 | TRBV11-1 | TRBD2 | -
TGTGCCACCAGCAGAGATCGTGGGACAGGGGAGACTAACTATGGCTACACCTTC | CATSRDRGTGETNYGYTF | TRBJ1-2 | TRBV15 | TRBD1 | -
TGTGCCAGCAGAAATACAGGGGCGTCAGGATCACCCCTCCACTTT | CASRNTGASGSPLHF | TRBJ1-6 | TRBV7-2 | TRBD1 | -
TGTGCCAGCAGCTTGGGGGGCAGCTCCTACGAGCAGTACTTC | CASSLGGSSYEQYF | TRBJ2-7 | TRBV5-4 | - | -
TGTGCCAGCATCTTTGGGAGGGCTCGGAGCACAGATACGCAGTATTTT | CASIFGRARSTDTQYF | TRBJ2-3 | TRBV2 | TRBD2 | -
TGTGCCAGCAGCCGGGACAGGGTAGGAATTAATGGCTACACCTTC | CASSRDRVGINGYTF | TRBJ1-2 | TRBV7-4 | TRBD1 | -
TGTGCCAGTACTTCGACAGGGAACTCCTATGGCTACACCTTC | CASTSTGNSYGYTF | TRBJ1-2 | TRBV19 | TRBD1 | -
TGTGCCAGCAGCTTGGCATTGTGGGGCTGGCAGCCCCAGCATTTT | CASSLALWGWQPQHF | TRBJ1-5 | TRBV5-6 | - | -
TGTGCCAGCAAATTAGGGGAGGCAGTGAACACTGAAGCTTTCTTT | CASKLGEAVNTEAFF | TRBJ1-1 | TRBV7-2 | - | -
TGCGCCAGCAGCCAAGATATTGCGACAGTCATACTCTATGGCTACACCTTC | CASSQDIATVILYGYTF | TRBJ1-2 | TRBV4-1 | - | -
TGTGCCAGCACCCTAGCGGCGGGGATCACTGGAAACACCATATATTTT | CASTLAAGITGNTIYF | TRBJ1-3 | TRBV7-2 | - | -
TGCGCCAGCAGCTGGAGGGGCCAAGAGACCCAGTACTTC | CASSWRGQETQYF | TRBJ2-5 | TRBV5-1 | - | -
TGTGCCAGCAGCTTGTACCGGACTAGCGGGGAATCCTACAATGAGCAGTTCTTC | CASSLYRTSGESYNEQFF | TRBJ2-1 | TRBV11-2 | TRBD2 | -
TGTGCCAGCAGCTCCGGGACAGCGAACACTGAAGCTTTCTTT | CASSSGTANTEAFF | TRBJ1-1 | TRBV7-3 | TRBD1 | few
TGTGCCAGCAGCCTGACTAGCGCCGTGATGGAGCAGTACTTC | CASSLTSAVMEQYF | TRBJ2-7 | TRBV5-5 | TRBD2 | -
TGTGCCACCAGCAGAGATCGGCGGGGTCATAAAGAGACCCAGTACTTC | CATSRDRRGHKETQYF | TRBJ2-5 | TRBV15 | - | -
TGTGCCAGCAGTTTATCAGGGACTAGCGGGAGGGCCTACGAGCAGTACTTC | CASSLSGTSGRAYEQYF | TRBJ2-7 | TRBV27 | TRBD2 | -
TGTGCCTGGACCTTTTCAGGGGACCCCTCTGGAAACACCATATATTTT | CAWTFSGDPSGNTIYF | TRBJ1-3 | TRBV30 | - | -
TGTGCCAGCAGTGCTCTACAGACAGGGGTTGAAGCTTTCTTT | CASSALQTGVEAFF | TRBJ1-1 | TRBV2 | TRBD1 | -
TGTGCCAGCAGCTTAGGCCTCGACAGCCCCTATGGCTACACCTTC | CASSLGLDSPYGYTF | TRBJ1-2 | TRBV7-8 | - | -
TGTGCCAGCAGTTTAGACAGGGGCCCCAATCAGCCCCAGCATTTT | CASSLDRGPNQPQHF | TRBJ1-5 | TRBV27 | TRBD1 | -
TGTGCCAGCAGCCAAGATCTAGGTGCGGGAGGGAAAGAGACCCAGTACTTC | CASSQDLGAGGKETQYF | TRBJ2-5 | TRBV4-2 | TRBD2 | -
TGTGCCAGCAGACAGAACACCGGGGAGCTGTTTTTT | CASRQNTGELFF | TRBJ2-2 | TRBV6-5 | - | -